This T cell receptor (beta chain) was sequenced for a study of blood T cell repertoires in COVID-19. Across the study: Researchers got acute and convalescent COVID-19 samples from the United States, Italy and Spain. T cells, B-cell-depleted T cells, or PBMCs supplied cDNA or gDNA.

Original handling: Estimation of nucleated cell counts relied on the amplification of reference gene primers. Here immunoSEQ multiplex PCR was the method, and the copy in TCRdb shows in-frame clones only, minus some. D and trimming were read from the DNA, whereas the V and J calls and clone size are those reported in that table. The table lists roughly 53,000 clones, more than 85% of them singletons. V trimming: 4 bases; J trimming: 1 base; junction bases outside the gene matches: 8. This CDR3 has 15 amino acids. Germline loops: CDR1 SGHRS, CDR2 YFSETQ. The sample was peripheral blood. This chain links TRBV5-1 with TRBJ2-7, with 7 bases lining up with TRBD1. The source is a middle-aged man with active COVID-19. The CDR3 sequence is CASSPTGSISYEQYF. In DNA, the CDR3 is TGCGCCAGCAGCCCGACAGGGTCTATATCCTACGAGCAGTACTTC.